Following are 21 T cell receptor beta chains from one sample sequenced in a study of identical twins. TCRdb recomputed calls from the 5' RACE reads with MiXCR, one row per CDR3 protein. The data show approximately 690,000 distinct CDR3 sequences, less than 7% seen once. Sequences were obtained from naive T cells sorted from blood. The receptor set was obtained from a man aged 18 to 30 in good health.

This clonotype was counted ten times or more. This CDR3 is CSARTSGYYNEQFF. As DNA, the CDR3 is TGCAGTGCTCGGACTAGCGGGTATTACAATGAGCAGTTCTTC. The chain recombines TRBV20-1 with TRBJ2-1, with 11 bases identical to TRBD2. Germline V CDR1 and CDR2: DFQATT, SNEGSKA (reference sequence). V was clipped by 5 bases and J by 4 bases; unmatched bases: 4. The length of the CDR3 is 14 residues.

This clonotype was counted at least ten times. V gene TRBV5-1 combines with J gene TRBJ2-1, with TRBD2 matching over 11 bases. From germline, CDR1 is SGHRS and CDR2 YFSETQ. The CDR3 length is 14 residues. V was clipped by 4 bases and J by 6 bases; unmatched bases: 3. The CDR3 sequence is CASSIAGGPNEQFF. For the CDR3, the DNA is TGCGCCAGCAGCATAGCGGGAGGGCCCAATGAGCAGTTCTTC. The full variable domain, with the rest looked up from reference TRBV5-1 and TRBJ2-1, is KAGVTQTPRYLIKTRGQQVTLSCSPISGHRSVSWYQQTPGQGLQFLFEYFSETQRNKGNFPGRFSGRQFSNSRSEMNVSTLELGDSALYLCASSIAGGPNEQFFGPGTRLTVL.

The genes are TRBV7-2 and TRBJ2-1, with D tentatively TRBD2 (6 bases). There are 13 residues in the CDR3. The germline CDR1 and CDR2 sequences are SGHTA and FQGNSA. The germline V and J ends were trimmed by 0 bases and 10 bases, with 10 bases remaining between them. Here the CDR3 reads CASSLARSGEQFF. In nucleotides, the CDR3 is TGTGCCAGCAGCTTAGCCCGTAGCGGAGAGCAGTTCTTC.

This rearrangement joins TRBV27 to TRBJ2-3; TRBD2 matches 9 bases. The germline gives CDR1 MNHEY, CDR2 SMNVEV (reference sequence). This CDR3 comprises 16 residues. V shed 3 bases and J 2 bases; nucleotides not matched to a gene: 6. The CDR3 DNA is TGTGCCAGCAGTTTGTCTCTAGCGGGACCCACAGATACGCAGTATTTT. Translation gives CASSLSLAGPTDTQYF.

The rearrangement joins TRBV6-5 to TRBJ2-7, with D possibly TRBD1 on 5 matching bases. The germline V and J ends were trimmed by 4 bases and 2 bases, with 12 bases remaining between them. This CDR3 has 14 residues. Germline CDR1 MNHEY, CDR2 SVGAGI. In DNA, the CDR3 is TGTGCCAGCAGTTCATTCGACAGAGCCTACGAGCAGTACGTC. Protein: CASSSFDRAYEQYV.

The V and J genes are TRBV27 and TRBJ1-1; D not certain. Trimming left V 8 bases short and J 0 bases short, with 13 bases between. Germline-derived CDR1 and CDR2 are MNHEY and SMNVEV (reference sequence). The CDR3 runs to 14 residues. CDR3 protein: CASRGEVLNTEAFF. CDR3 coding DNA: TGTGCCAGCCGCGGGGAGGTTCTGAACACTGAAGCTTTCTTT.

The gene calls are TRBV20-1 and TRBJ2-7, with 7 bases identical to TRBD2. The CDR3 sequence is 15 residues long. CDR1 and CDR2 from the germline V gene are DFQATT and SNEGSKA (reference sequence). The J segment lost 0 bases and the V segment lost 4 bases, leaving 9 bases of the junction unmatched. CDR3 sequence (DNA): TGCAGTGCTACCCAAGAGCGGGACTACTCCTACGAGCAGTACTTC. It specifies CSATQERDYSYEQYF.

There are a few counts of this clonotype. This chain uses TRBV6-2 or TRBV6-3 with TRBJ1-5; TRBD1 matches at 10 bases. V was clipped by 5 bases and J by 6 bases; unmatched bases: 4. This CDR3 region has 14 residues. Germline lookup yields CDR1 MNHEY and CDR2 SVGEGT. The CDR3 coding sequence is TGTGCCAGCAGTAACCGGGACAGGGGTCAGCCCCAGCATTTT. Translated, it gives CASSNRDRGQPQHF.

The CDR3 is CASGTGIIYGYTF. CDR3 bases: TGTGCTAGTGGTACAGGGATTATCTATGGCTACACCTTC. This chain joins TRBV12-5 and TRBJ1-2; TRBD1 is a possible D gene (6 bases). Per germline, CDR1 LGHNT and CDR2 FRNRAP. Trimming stripped 5 bases from V and 4 bases from J, with 11 bases between. The CDR3 runs 13 residues.

In its sample, this clonotype was seen a few times. The genes are TRBV29-1 and TRBJ1-4; D perhaps matches TRBD1 (6 bases). Germline V CDR1 and CDR2: SQVTM, ANQGSEA. This CDR3 has 12 residues. V lost 3 bases, J lost 8 bases, and 10 bases lay in between. The CDR3 DNA is TGCAGCGTTGATGTAAGGGGGGAAAAACTGTTTTTT. It yields the protein CSVDVRGEKLFF.

The chain joins TRBV27 to TRBJ2-1; 15 bases line up with TRBD2. V lost 5 bases to trimming and J lost 14 bases; unmatched junction nucleotides: 16. The CDR3 is 17 amino acids. The germline V gene has CDR1 MNHEY and CDR2 SMNVEV (reference sequence). DNA of the CDR3: TGTGCCAGCAGTCCCTGGACTAGCGGGAGGGCCCGTATTTTGGAGTTCTTC. This encodes CASSPWTSGRARILEFF.

This clonotype was counted many times. The chain links TRBV15 to TRBJ1-6; no definite D call. With 0 bases removed from V and 7 bases from J, the gap between germline ends came to 13 bases. The germline CDR1 and CDR2 sequences are LNHNV and YYDKDF (reference sequence). The CDR3 is 16 amino acids. The CDR3 region has the DNA TGTGCCACCAGCAGAGAAGTGTGGGAGAGAAATTCACCCCTCCACTTT. This sequence encodes CATSREVWERNSPLHF.

In this sample, this clonotype turned up many times. The chain links TRBV21-1 to TRBJ1-1; the D call in the table, TRBD1, was not verified against the DNA. TRBV21-1 has pseudogene status. The CDR3 contains 15 residues. The CDR3, as DNA: TGTGCCAGCAGCAAAGAGGCAGGGACAGGCACTGAAGCTTTCTTT. This translates into CASSKEAGTGTEAFF.

V and J are TRBV24-1 and TRBJ2-3, with 7 bases that match TRBD1. The CDR3 sequence is 14 residues long. V was pared by 5 bases and J by 3 bases, with 4 bases of the junction left unmatched. The germline CDR1 and CDR2 sequences are KGHDR and SFDVKD. The CDR3 protein is CATSVQTGTDTQYF. CDR3 sequence (DNA): TGTGCCACCAGTGTCCAGACAGGGACAGATACGCAGTATTTT.

V is TRBV18 and J is TRBJ2-1, with TRBD2 matching 7 bases. This CDR3 is built from 14 residues. Germline V gives CDR1 KGHSH, CDR2 LQKENI. V shed 6 bases and J 4 bases; nucleotides not matched to a gene: 6. The CDR3 is CASSLRTRYNEQFF. CDR3 DNA sequence: TGTGCCAGCTCCCTGCGGACTAGATACAATGAGCAGTTCTTC. Looking up the rest from reference TRBV18 and TRBJ2-1 gives the full variable domain: NAGVMQNPRHLVRRRGQEARLRCSPMKGHSHVYWYRQLPEEGLKFMVYLQKENIIDESGMPKERFSAEFPKEGPSILRIQQVVRGDSAAYFCASSLRTRYNEQFFGPGTRLTVL.

The chain uses TRBV6-1 and TRBJ2-1; 10 bases fit TRBD1. With V trimmed by 5 bases and J by 7 bases, 8 bases remained unmatched. The CDR3 loop spans 15 amino acids. Germline V CDR1 and CDR2: MNHNS, SASEGT. CDR3 sequence: CASSPGTGARNEQFF. Here the CDR3 DNA reads TGTGCCAGCAGTCCCGGGACAGGGGCGCGAAATGAGCAGTTCTTC.

This clonotype has just a few counts. The rearrangement links TRBV29-1 to TRBJ1-1; 7 bases line up with TRBD1. The trim removed 4 bases at V and 5 bases at J, leaving 7 bases unmatched. The germline CDR1 and CDR2 sequences are SQVTM and ANQGSEA. This CDR3 has 13 amino acids. CDR3 bases: TGCAGCGTTGCGGGCAGGGGGGGGACTGAAGCTTTCTTT. Encoded protein: CSVAGRGGTEAFF.

Many counts were recorded for this clonotype. The rearrangement uses TRBV7-9 and TRBJ2-1, with D possibly matching TRBD2 (5 bases). CDR3 length: 14 residues. The V gene's germline CDR1 is SEHNR and CDR2 FQNEAQ (reference sequence). Trimming left V 5 bases short and J 7 bases short, with 15 bases between. CDR3 bases: TGTGCCAGCAGCGACTCGACTATTTGGAATGAGCAGTTCTTC. It is translated as CASSDSTIWNEQFF.

This clonotype was recorded at least ten times. CDR3 sequence: CATRPYPAGQPSTF. CDR3 nucleotides: TGTGCCACCAGGCCCTATCCGGCGGGACAGCCCTCGACCTTC. The chain uses TRBV15 and TRBJ1-2, with 7 bases fitting TRBD1. This CDR3 contains 14 residues. The ends lost 6 bases at V and 14 bases at J; junction bases unmatched: 18. Germline assignment: CDR1 LNHNV and CDR2 YYDKDF (reference sequence).

V usage is TRBV20-1 and J usage is TRBJ2-5; D remains ambiguous. The CDR3 contains 13 residues. In germline, CDR1 is DFQATT, CDR2 SNEGSKA (reference sequence). In nucleotides, the CDR3 is TGCAGCCCCGCTGCCGAGCTCAAAGAGACCCAGTACTTC. Its translation is CSPAAELKETQYF.

This clonotype was seen at least ten times. This CDR3 is CSVVSDRNTEAFF. The CDR3, as DNA: TGCAGCGTTGTGTCGGACAGGAACACTGAAGCTTTCTTT. V is TRBV29-1 and J is TRBJ1-1; possible D gene TRBD1, 6 bases. Trimming cost V 4 bases and J 1 base, with 10 bases left between them. The CDR3 loop spans 13 amino acids. Germline-derived CDR1 and CDR2 are SQVTM and ANQGSEA.